These T cell receptor beta chains were read from a single sample in a study of identical twins. TCRdb re-called the 5' RACE reads through MiXCR, storing one row per CDR3 protein. The sample has 400,000 to 500,000 distinct CDR3 sequences, about 13% seen once; the top ten hold approximately 0.98%. This same sample was also part of a study on yellow fever vaccine responses in identical twins.

Sequencing was carried out using CD4+ T cells sorted from blood. These receptors were obtained from a woman younger than 30 in good health. CDR3s include the opening cysteine and the closing phenylalanine or tryptophan. A D gene is named only where the DNA matches it firmly. Clone size is stated in some rows and not others, as once, few, many or a class when expanded.

TGTGCCAGCAGCCAAGTTCCGGGGGGGGGTGAGACCCAGTACTTC CASSQVPGGGETQYF TRBV3-1 few TRBD2 TRBJ2-5
TGTGCCAGCAGTCCGACAGGGTTCCCCTACAATGAGCAGTTCTTC CASSPTGFPYNEQFF TRBV6-2/TRBV6-3 few TRBD1 TRBJ2-1
TGTGCCATCAGTGAGGCTGCTAGCGGGGGGGCAGATACGCAGTATTTT CAISEAASGGADTQYF TRBV10-3 few TRBD2 TRBJ2-3
TGTGCCAGCAGTTACCGGGGACAGATCCGCTACGAGCAGTACTTC CASSYRGQIRYEQYF TRBV6-2/TRBV6-3 few TRBD1 TRBJ2-7
TGTGCCAGTAGTTCCAACGGGAGGGCCAAAGAGACCCAGTACTTC CASSSNGRAKETQYF TRBV19 . TRBD2 TRBJ2-5
TGTGCCAGCAGCTTGGTAGGACGCAACTCTGGAAACACCATATATTTT CASSLVGRNSGNTIYF TRBV5-6 . . TRBJ1-3
TGTGCCAGCAGCCAACGGACTAGCGGGGGGGCTGTTATAGATACGCAGTATTTT CASSQRTSGGAVIDTQYF TRBV4-2 few TRBD2 TRBJ2-3
TGTGCCAGCAGCCTGCGGACAGAGTACAATGAGCAGTTCTTC CASSLRTEYNEQFF TRBV7-2 few . TRBJ2-1
TGCAGCGTTGCTCGCGGGAGAGGAGATACGCAGTATTTT CSVARGRGDTQYF TRBV29-1 many TRBD2 TRBJ2-3
TGTGCCAGCAGTTACAGGCCAGCCTCGCCGAACACCGGGGAGCTGTTTTTT CASSYRPASPNTGELFF TRBV6-5 . . TRBJ2-2
TGTGCCAGCAGTTACGGACTAGCGGGAAATCTGGGTACAGATACGCAGTATTTT CASSYGLAGNLGTDTQYF TRBV6-5 few TRBD2 TRBJ2-3
TGCAGCGCCTCCGTTACAGGGGGGAGCACTGAAGCTTTCTTT CSASVTGGSTEAFF TRBV29-1 . TRBD1 TRBJ1-1
TGCGCCACCGGGACTAGCGGGAGAAGCGAGCAGTTCTTC CATGTSGRSEQFF TRBV10-1 . TRBD2 TRBJ2-1
TGTGCCTGGAGCCAAGGGACTAGGGACGAGCAGTACTTC CAWSQGTRDEQYF TRBV30 . TRBD2 TRBJ2-7
TGCGCCAGCAGCTTAGGAAGGGGAAACAATGAGCAGTTCTTC CASSLGRGNNEQFF TRBV5-1 . . TRBJ2-1
TGTGCCAGCAGCTTAAGGCTAGCGGGGGACTACAATGAGCAGTTCTTC CASSLRLAGDYNEQFF TRBV11-2 few TRBD2 TRBJ2-1
TGTGCCAGCAGTTTAGTGACAGGGGGCAAGGACGAGCAGTACTTC CASSLVTGGKDEQYF TRBV12-3/TRBV12-4 . TRBD1 TRBJ2-7
TGTGCCACCAGCAAAGCAGACAGGCGAAACTACGAGCAGTACTTC CATSKADRRNYEQYF TRBV15 few . TRBJ2-7
TGCAGTGCTAGAGACCTGTCTGGTGGCAATCAGCCCCAGCATTTT CSARDLSGGNQPQHF TRBV20-1 few . TRBJ1-5
TGTGCCAGCAGCCACTTGGGACTAGCGGGATGCAATGAGCAGTTCTTC CASSHLGLAGCNEQFF TRBV7-2 . TRBD2 TRBJ2-1